What follows are 22 T cell receptor beta chains derived from one specimen sequenced in a study of T cell responses to AZD1222 COVID-19 vaccine. Generated by immunoSEQ multiplex PCR, the TCRdb table keeps only in-frame clones and is missing some. The table lists 170,000 or so clones, about nine tenths of them singletons, with about 2.8% in the top ten. This specimen consisted of peripheral blood, obtained on day 0 of AZD1222 vaccination. These receptor sequences come from an adult in good health.

The chain joins TRBV7-3 to TRBJ1-4; D is perhaps TRBD1 (5 bases). The V and J ends lost 5 bases and 3 bases respectively, with 13 bases between them. Germline lookup yields CDR1 SGHTA and CDR2 FQGTGA. The CDR3 runs 15 residues. The CDR3 reads CASSASGLPNEKLFF. CDR3 bases: TGTGCCAGCAGCGCCTCAGGGCTCCCTAATGAAAAACTGTTTTTT.

The chain carries TRBV27 and TRBJ2-5, with 13 positions matching TRBD2. V was pared by 5 bases and J by 7 bases, with 10 bases of the junction left unmatched. Germline CDR1 MNHEY, CDR2 SMNVEV (reference sequence). There are 16 residues in the CDR3. CDR3 loop: CASSQGLAGVFGTQYF. DNA for the CDR3: TGTGCCAGCAGTCAAGGACTAGCGGGAGTGTTCGGGACCCAGTACTTC.

The V gene is TRBV7-3, the J gene TRBJ2-7; 9 bases line up with TRBD1. The trim removed 5 bases at V and 2 bases at J, leaving 1 base unmatched. This CDR3 contains 13 residues. Per germline, CDR1 SGHTA and CDR2 FQGTGA. CDR3 coding DNA: TGTGCCAGCAGCCGGGACAGGGCCTACGAGCAGTACTTC. This gives the protein CASSRDRAYEQYF.

There are a few counts of this clone. This chain links TRBV6-6 with TRBJ2-7; 11 nucleotides align to TRBD2. The CDR3 length is 14 residues. With 6 bases clipped from V and 6 bases from J, the junction kept 7 bases outside the gene matches. Germline V lookup: CDR1 MNHNY, CDR2 SVGAGI (reference sequence). CDR3 sequence reads: CASSALAGVGEQYF. CDR3 sequence (DNA): TGTGCCAGCAGCGCACTAGCGGGAGTAGGCGAGCAGTACTTC.

Of note for this clone: Possible read error: a much larger clone is one base away. The chain has TRBV7-6 and TRBJ2-2; D assignment may be TRBD1 or TRBD2 (5 bases each). Germline CDR1 and CDR2: SGHVS and FNYEAQ. This CDR3 has 15 residues. V lost 3 bases, J lost 1 base, and 9 bases lay in between. The CDR3 is CASSFGTVNTGELFF. The CDR3 bases are TGTGCCAGCAGCTTCGGGACGGTGAACACCGGGGAGCTGTTTTTT.

This clone was counted once. The genes are TRBV19 and TRBJ1-4, with D perhaps TRBD1 (5 bases). The length of the CDR3 is 18 residues. Germline CDR1 LNHDA, CDR2 SQIVND (reference sequence). The V and J ends lost 5 bases and 0 bases respectively, with 19 bases between them. Written as DNA, the CDR3 is TGTGCCAGTAGTCCTTGGGACCTCCAAGGGGCAACTAATGAAAAACTGTTTTTT. Amino acids: CASSPWDLQGATNEKLFF.

V usage is TRBV2 and J usage is TRBJ1-2; 10 bases are a match to TRBD1. V shed 7 bases, J shed 4 bases, and the junction held 3 bases outside the gene matches. From germline, CDR1 is SNHLY and CDR2 FYNNEI. CDR3 size: 13 residues. The CDR3 loop reads CASNGQGVYGYTF. CDR3 nucleotide sequence: TGTGCCAGCAACGGACAGGGGGTCTATGGCTACACCTTC. The full variable domain, rest sourced from reference TRBV2 and TRBJ1-2, is EPEVTQTPSHQVTQMGQEVILRCVPISNHLYFYWYRQILGQKVEFLVSFYNNEISEKSEIFDDQFSVERPDGSNFTLKIRSTKLEDSAMYFCASNGQGVYGYTFGSGTRLTVV.

V is TRBV19 and J is TRBJ2-6, with 8 bases aligning to TRBD1. Trimming cost V 5 bases and J 0 bases; bases outside gene matches: 6. This CDR3 spans 17 amino acids. Germline loops: CDR1 LNHDA, CDR2 SQIVND (reference sequence). Written as DNA, the CDR3 is TGTGCCAGTAGTCTGACAGGGGCGCACTCTGGGGCCAACGTCCTGACTTTC. It encodes CASSLTGAHSGANVLTF.

The V and J genes are TRBV25-1 and TRBJ2-2; TRBD2 aligns across 8 bases. The germline V gene has CDR1 MGHDK and CDR2 SYGVNS. After removal of 2 bases from V and 6 bases from J, the junction contained 2 bases not matched to a gene. The CDR3 is made up of 14 amino acids. This CDR3 is CASSEVAGPGELFF. DNA of the CDR3: TGTGCCAGCAGTGAAGTAGCGGGGCCCGGGGAGCTGTTTTTT. Complete variable domain (other parts from reference TRBV25-1 and TRBJ2-2): EADIYQTPRYLVIGTGKKITLECSQTMGHDKMYWYQQDPGMELHLIHYSYGVNSTEKGDLSSESTVSRIRTEHFPLTLESARPSHTSQYLCASSEVAGPGELFFGEGSRLTVL.

The chain has TRBV7-2 and TRBJ2-7, with a tentative D call TRBD1 (6 bases). Deletions cut 2 bases from V and 1 base from J, with 12 bases between. This CDR3 is built from 15 residues. The germline CDR1 and CDR2 sequences are SGHTA and FQGNSA. CDR3 sequence (DNA): TGTGCCAGCAGCTTAATGACAGGAAATTCCTACGAGCAGTACTTC. Translation gives CASSLMTGNSYEQYF.

This sequence joins TRBV7-4 and TRBJ1-6; D is unresolved. Germline CDR1 is SGHVT and CDR2 is SQSDAQ. The CDR3 covers 18 residues. V was cut by 4 bases and J by 0 bases, with 16 bases left in between. The CDR3 DNA reads TGTGCCAGCAGCTGCTTTGGGTCCTCGAGCTCCTATAATTCACCCCTCCACTTT. Encoded protein: CASSCFGSSSSYNSPLHF.

This chain joins TRBV2 and TRBJ2-7; possible D gene TRBD2, 6 bases. Per the germline V gene, CDR1 is SNHLY and CDR2 is FYNNEI. The length of the CDR3 is 15 residues. V was trimmed by 4 bases and J by 6 bases, leaving 19 bases between them. The CDR3 here is CASSVDTGASSEQYF. The CDR3 nucleotides are TGTGCCAGCAGTGTCGACACGGGAGCGTCGTCCGAGCAGTACTTC.

A single count supports this clone. Here the CDR3 reads CASMIREVSGANVLTF. DNA of the CDR3: TGTGCCAGTATGATCCGGGAGGTCTCTGGGGCCAACGTCCTGACTTTC. The chain recombines TRBV19 with TRBJ2-6, with 7 positions matching TRBD2. V shed 7 bases, J shed 0 bases, and the junction held 6 bases outside the gene matches. This CDR3 comprises 16 residues. CDR1 is LNHDA and CDR2 is SQIVND in the germline V gene (reference sequence). Looking up the rest from reference TRBV19 and TRBJ2-6 gives the full variable domain: DGGITQSPKYLFRKEGQNVTLSCEQNLNHDAMYWYRQDPGQGLRLIYYSQIVNDFQKGDIAEGYSVSREKKESFPLTVTSAQKNPTAFYLCASMIREVSGANVLTFGAGSRLTVL.

The V and J genes are TRBV2 and TRBJ1-5; perhaps TRBD1 as D (5 bases). The germline CDR1 and CDR2 sequences are SNHLY and FYNNEI. The CDR3 is 15 residues long. Deletions cut 5 bases from V and 7 bases from J, with 18 bases between. The CDR3 loop reads CASSTRDGRVQPQHF. CDR3 bases: TGTGCCAGCAGTACCCGGGACGGTCGAGTGCAGCCCCAGCATTTT.

The chain uses TRBV9 and TRBJ1-4; possibly TRBD1 for D (6 bases). The CDR3 extends over 15 amino acids. CDR1 is SGDLS, CDR2 YYNGEE, per germline. V was clipped by 0 bases and J by 5 bases, with 11 bases between them. This CDR3 reads CASSVAGTINEKLFF. Here the CDR3 DNA reads TGTGCCAGCAGCGTAGCCGGGACAATAAATGAAAAACTGTTTTTT.

The chain carries TRBV19 and TRBJ2-3; 8 bases are a match to TRBD1. CDR3 length equals 14 residues. Germline V CDR1 and CDR2: LNHDA, SQIVND (reference sequence). The junction had 6 bases not matched to a gene; V was cut back by 7 bases and J by 3 bases. The CDR3 nucleotides are TGTGCCAGTAAACACAGGACAGGGACAGATACGCAGTATTTT. It encodes CASKHRTGTDTQYF.

This clone has a single count. The chain uses TRBV5-1 and TRBJ1-1; no reliable D call. The germline CDR1 and CDR2 sequences are SGHRS and YFSETQ. This CDR3 is built from 15 residues. The V end lost 0 bases, the J end lost 0 bases, and 9 bases lay between the germline ends. The CDR3 sequence: CASSLGGRLNTEAFF. For the CDR3, the DNA is TGCGCCAGCAGCTTGGGTGGCAGACTGAACACTGAAGCTTTCTTT.

The chain combines TRBV5-1 with TRBJ1-1; the D is unclear. This CDR3 has 12 amino acids. Germline V CDR1 and CDR2: SGHRS, YFSETQ. V dropped 0 bases and J dropped 4 bases, with 4 bases sitting between them. Here the CDR3 DNA reads TGCGCCAGCAGCTTGGAGTTCACTGAAGCTTTCTTT. Amino acid sequence: CASSLEFTEAFF.

The chain links TRBV5-1 to TRBJ2-1; TRBD2 might be the D (6 bases). The germline CDR1 and CDR2 sequences are SGHRS and YFSETQ. The ends were cut back, 4 bases at V and 4 bases at J, with 15 bases in the middle. The CDR3 totals 15 residues. CDR3 loop: CASSQGSGSYNEQFF. In nucleotides, the CDR3 is TGCGCCAGCAGCCAAGGGTCCGGGAGTTACAATGAGCAGTTCTTC.

This clone was found once. This chain joins TRBV5-4 and TRBJ2-3; no clear D. CDR3 length: 15 amino acids. Germline CDR1 is SGHNT and CDR2 is YYREEE (reference sequence). Trimming removed 4 bases from V and 2 bases from J, with 14 bases in between. The CDR3 region has the DNA TGTGCCAGCAGCCTGGCCAGCCGGACCACAGATACGCAGTATTTT. Protein product: CASSLASRTTDTQYF.

The chain couples TRBV18 to TRBJ1-1; tentatively, D is TRBD1 (5 bases). Germline assignment: CDR1 KGHSH and CDR2 LQKENI. The V and J ends lost 8 bases and 3 bases respectively, with 13 bases between them. There are 13 residues in the CDR3. The CDR3 is CASVRGSDTEAFF. The CDR3, as DNA: TGTGCCAGCGTCCGGGGGAGCGACACTGAAGCTTTCTTT.

The V call is TRBV25-1, the J call TRBJ2-5; 8 bases map to TRBD1. This CDR3 has 16 amino acids. V trimming: 3 bases; J trimming: 5 bases; junction bases outside the gene matches: 11. Germline V CDR1 and CDR2: MGHDK, SYGVNS. CDR3 sequence reads: CASSDRSRGRVETQYF. Written as DNA, the CDR3 is TGTGCCAGCAGTGATCGCTCCAGGGGGCGCGTGGAGACCCAGTACTTC.